The present T cell receptor beta chain was sequenced within a study of blood T cell repertoires in COVID-19. Trimming took 2 bases from V and 3 from J, leaving 10 bases between them. This CDR3 spans 14 amino acids. Germline V gives CDR1 KGHSH, CDR2 LQKENI. The method was immunoSEQ multiplex PCR; TCRdb's version includes in-frame clones alone and lacks a portion of them. The data hold 90,000 to 150,000 clones, with roughly 87% observed a single time. The specimen sequenced was peripheral blood. The chain joins TRBV18 to TRBJ1-1; D not resolved. This clonotype originated in an elderly man with acute or convalescent COVID-19. The chain's CDR3 is CASSPGGPYTEAFF. The CDR3 region has the DNA TGTGCCAGCTCACCAGGAGGACCGTACACTGAAGCTTTCTTT.